The entry below gives a single TCR beta chain sequence along with its context. Its specificity is not known. These data originate in a study of cytotoxic CD8 clonotypes in ibrutinib-treated CLL. Cryopreserved PBMCs provided roughly 2 micrograms of genomic DNA for the TCR beta libraries. Study observations and caveats: Clonality, elevated at ibrutinib response, dropped back toward baseline at progression.

Data came from immunoSEQ multiplex PCR; TCRdb stores just in-frame clones and leaves some out. The sample has nearly 300,000 clones; around 76% are singletons. This sequence was found in a human donor with chronic lymphocytic leukemia. The source material was PBMCs, sampled at disease progression, from a patient treated with ibrutinib.

The DNA of the CDR3 is TGTGCCAGCAGACCGCCCGGGAGTCCCGGGGCCAACGTCCTGACTTTC. Its protein product is CASRPPGSPGANVLTF. The rearrangement links TRBV28 to TRBJ2-6, with D maybe TRBD2 (6 bases). Germline V gene lookup returns CDR1 MDHEN and CDR2 SYDVKM. Trimming took off 6 bases at V and 4 bases at J, with 16 bases between the two ends. The CDR3 is made up of 16 amino acids.